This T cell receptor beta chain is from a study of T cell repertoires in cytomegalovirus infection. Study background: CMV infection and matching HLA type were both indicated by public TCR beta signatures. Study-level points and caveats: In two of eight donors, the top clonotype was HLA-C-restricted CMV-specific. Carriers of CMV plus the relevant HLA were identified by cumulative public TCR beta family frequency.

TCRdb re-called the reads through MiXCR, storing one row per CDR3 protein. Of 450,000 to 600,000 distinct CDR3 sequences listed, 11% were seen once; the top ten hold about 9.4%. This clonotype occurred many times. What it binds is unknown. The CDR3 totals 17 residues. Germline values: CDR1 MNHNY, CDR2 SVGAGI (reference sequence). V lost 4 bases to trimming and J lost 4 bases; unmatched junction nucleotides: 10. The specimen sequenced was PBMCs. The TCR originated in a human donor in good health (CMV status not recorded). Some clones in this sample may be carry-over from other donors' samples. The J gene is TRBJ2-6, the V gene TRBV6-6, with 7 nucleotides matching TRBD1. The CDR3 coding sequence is TGTGCCAGCAGTTCGGGGACAGTCGCTTCCGGGGCCAACGTCCTGACTTTC. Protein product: CASSSGTVASGANVLTF.